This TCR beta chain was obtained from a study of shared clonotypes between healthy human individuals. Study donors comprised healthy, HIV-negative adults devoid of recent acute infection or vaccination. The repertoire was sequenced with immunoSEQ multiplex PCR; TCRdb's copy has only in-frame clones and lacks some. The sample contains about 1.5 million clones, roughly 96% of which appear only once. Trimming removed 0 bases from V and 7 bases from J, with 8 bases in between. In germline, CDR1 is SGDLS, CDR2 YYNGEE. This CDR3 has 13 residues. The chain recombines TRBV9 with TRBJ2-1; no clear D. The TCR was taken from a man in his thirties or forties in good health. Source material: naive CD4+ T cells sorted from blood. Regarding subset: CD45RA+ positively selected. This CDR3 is CASSVDLRNEQFF. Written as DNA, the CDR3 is TGTGCCAGCAGCGTAGATCTACGTAATGAGCAGTTCTTC.